The clone carrying this T cell receptor beta chain was seen more than once but under ten times. What it binds is not known. The junction had 9 bases not matched to a gene; V was cut back by 6 bases and J by 9 bases. Per germline, CDR1 MGHDK and CDR2 SYGVNS. The CDR3 is made up of 15 amino acids. This entry is derived from a study of beta chain features in type 1 diabetes. Overall study context: The study examined around 98,000,000 sorted cells across all samples.

Study observations and caveats: Moderately but significantly shorter TCRB CDR3s were found in Type 1 diabetes patients in all four CD4+ subsets. In the patient group, naive, central memory and Treg TCRB repertoires seemed more alike than in the healthy donor group.

Investigators reverse transcribed all isolated RNA, so they sequenced expressed TCRB transcripts. The repertoire was sequenced with immunoSEQ multiplex PCR; TCRdb's copy has only in-frame clones and lacks some. The sample includes roughly 700,000 clones, around 15% of them seen just once. CD45RO/CCR7/CD25/CD127/CD95/CD27 sorting isolated CD4+ naive, central memory, regulatory and stem cell-like memory cells. The specimen was naive CD4+ T cells from blood. V usage is TRBV25-1 and J usage is TRBJ2-1; 12 bases are shared with TRBD1. This TCR was sampled from a man in his late teens or twenties with type 1 diabetes. The chain's CDR3 is CASRETGTGGFEQFF. The CDR3 DNA follows: TGTGCCAGCAGGGAAACCGGGACAGGGGGCTTTGAGCAGTTCTTC.